This T cell receptor (beta chain) was retrieved from a study of shared clonotypes between healthy human individuals (dated by TCRdb to 2020 to 2021). With respect to the entire study: Two women and a few men aged 18 to 49 years were included in the cohort. Per donor, three plates each were used for CD4 naive and CD4 memory, two for CD8 naive, and one for CD8 memory. Each donor's leukapheresis produced roughly between roughly 0.85 and 9.5 billion PBMCs. The study deeply sequenced blood TCR repertoires of about 5 healthy adults to estimate repertoire size and the extent of clonotype sharing between individuals. To increase sequencing depth and limit assay-specific biases, different laboratories used diverse techniques to prepare libraries and sequence TCR repertoires.

Trimming removed 0 bases from V and 9 bases from J, leaving 21 bases between the germline ends. The CDR3 measures 15 amino acids from cysteine to phenylalanine. Of the read, only the CDR3 DNA is kept; its 45 bases are in frame from base 1. The germline V gene specifies SQVTM as CDR1 and ANQGSEA as CDR2. Using the deep immunoSEQ assay, multiplex PCR amplified TCR CDR3 regions from genomic DNA. Extracted genomic DNA from each cell subset was distributed evenly across all wells of several immunoSEQ 96-well plates, and each plate was treated as a replicate. Each replicate PCR for sorted subsets received around 210 ng genomic DNA, equal to tens of thousands of T cell genomes. Purified libraries were quantified with a Qubit 3.0 fluorometer, sized on a Bioanalyzer 2100, and re-quantified with the KAPA Library Quantification kit. Every immunoSEQ 96-well plate was sequenced on a dedicated single-read 150-cycle Illumina NextSeq 550 flow cell. Turning to the authors' computational methods: The immunoSEQ output contained only junctional sequences without quality scores, so filtering could not match that applied to full-length reads. Sequences were annotated with PyIR, a Python wrapper for IgBLAST v1.9, and V/J genes and CDR3 were assigned using IMGT germline references. Reads were filtered out if the reads had weak V/J assignments (E-value above 1e-6), no CDR3, stop codons, out-of-frame junctions, or ambiguous translated residues. V3J clonotypes were defined as sequences sharing the same inferred V gene, J gene, and CDR3 amino acid sequence. Percentage overlap between repertoires was calculated by dividing the number of shared unique clonotypes by the size of the smaller repertoire. Richness of each repertoire was evaluated using RTK rarefaction, the Chao1 estimator, and Recon v2.1 estimates of unobserved clonotypes. For all TCRbeta clonotypes obtained by the gDNA method from a handful of donors, generation probabilities were computed with OLGA. Drawn from immuneACCESS, this table holds only the in-frame rearrangements with V and J called that TCRdb kept. Clones are partly lost; checked studies trace under half to an unresolved V gene and leave the rest unexplained. V and J calls and clone size are given by that table; D and trimming were obtained from the DNA. This sample comprises roughly 2,000,000 clones, about 95% of them detected only once. The ten largest clones take up around 1% of the sample.

The research as a whole found: When a handful of donors were compared, the shared fraction of clonotypes was about 5% for naive CD4, 3.5% to 4% for naive CD8, about 2.5% for memory CD4, and around 0.4% for memory CD8. Because the study included only a small number of donors, the genetic and exposure-history diversity represented was limited. Higher generation probabilities were observed for clonotypes shared by all four sorted-subset donors than for non-shared clonotypes. Only blood was sampled, and tissue TCR repertoires likely differ from those in blood. Based on pairwise subsampling, the degree of clonotype sharing among donors was expected to be affected by sequencing depth. Naive subsets generally had larger estimated clonotype richness than memory subsets. Incomplete sequencing was indicated by rarefaction of sorted-subset datasets, despite the large sequencing depth.

CD8 naive samples consisted of CD45RO-negative cells that were positively selected for CCR7, yielding a CD45RA+CCR7+ population without TemRA cells. Donors were healthy HIV-negative adults with no recently reported acute infections or vaccinations. Every donor was a Caucasian adult residing in Nashville, Tennessee, USA. Blood was obtained by leukapheresis, after which PBMCs were separated by Ficoll-Histopaque density gradient centrifugation and cryopreserved in liquid nitrogen vapor phase. Analytical flow cytometry was used to check the purity and quantity of every magnetically sorted T cell population. From each sorted fraction, genomic DNA was isolated and quantified by UV absorbance on a Nanodrop 2000c. This clone was seen a single time. Its recognized antigen is unknown. No qualities accompany the bases; no much larger clone lies one base away.

Sequencing was carried out using naive CD8+ T cells sorted from blood. The cell subset or site label, as the study defines it: CD45RA+CCR7+. The chain joins TRBV29-1 to TRBJ2-7, with the D gene too uncertain to name. This receptor was obtained from a young man in good health. The CDR3 here reads CSVEDPWSSAARQYF. The DNA sequence is as follows: TGCAGCGTTGAAGATCCATGGTCCTCTGCGGCGAGGCAGTACTTC.